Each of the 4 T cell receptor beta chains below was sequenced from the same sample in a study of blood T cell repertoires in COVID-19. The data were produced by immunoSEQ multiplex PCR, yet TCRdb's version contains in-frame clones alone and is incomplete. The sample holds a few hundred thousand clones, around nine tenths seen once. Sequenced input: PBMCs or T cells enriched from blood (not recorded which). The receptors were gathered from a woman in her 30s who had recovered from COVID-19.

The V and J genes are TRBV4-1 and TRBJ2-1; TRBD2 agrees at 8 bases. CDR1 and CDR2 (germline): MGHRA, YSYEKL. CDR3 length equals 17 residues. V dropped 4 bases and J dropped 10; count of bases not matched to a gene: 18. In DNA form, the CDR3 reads TGCGCCAGCAGCCCTAAACGCGCGGGACTAGGGGGTGGCGAGCAGTTCTTC. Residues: CASSPKRAGLGGGEQFF.

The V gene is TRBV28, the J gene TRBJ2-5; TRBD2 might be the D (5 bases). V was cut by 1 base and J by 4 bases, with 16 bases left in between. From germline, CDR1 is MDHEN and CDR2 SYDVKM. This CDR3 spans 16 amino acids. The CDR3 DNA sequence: TGTGCCAGCAGTTTATTAATCCGGACTGCCAGAGAGACCCAGTACTTC. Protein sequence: CASSLLIRTARETQYF.

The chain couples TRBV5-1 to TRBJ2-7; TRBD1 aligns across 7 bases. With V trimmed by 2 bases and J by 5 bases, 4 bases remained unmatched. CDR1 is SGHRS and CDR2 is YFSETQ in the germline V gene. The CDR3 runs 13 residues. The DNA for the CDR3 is TGCGCCAGCAGCTTCAGGGGGTTTGACGAGCAGTACTTC. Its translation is CASSFRGFDEQYF.

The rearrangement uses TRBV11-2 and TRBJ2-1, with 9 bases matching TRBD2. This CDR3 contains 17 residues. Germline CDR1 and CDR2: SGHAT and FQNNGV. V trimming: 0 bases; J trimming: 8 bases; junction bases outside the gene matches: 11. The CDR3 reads CASSLDSLAGRGDEQFF. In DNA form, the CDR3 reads TGTGCCAGCAGCTTAGATTCCCTAGCGGGACGTGGCGATGAGCAGTTCTTC.